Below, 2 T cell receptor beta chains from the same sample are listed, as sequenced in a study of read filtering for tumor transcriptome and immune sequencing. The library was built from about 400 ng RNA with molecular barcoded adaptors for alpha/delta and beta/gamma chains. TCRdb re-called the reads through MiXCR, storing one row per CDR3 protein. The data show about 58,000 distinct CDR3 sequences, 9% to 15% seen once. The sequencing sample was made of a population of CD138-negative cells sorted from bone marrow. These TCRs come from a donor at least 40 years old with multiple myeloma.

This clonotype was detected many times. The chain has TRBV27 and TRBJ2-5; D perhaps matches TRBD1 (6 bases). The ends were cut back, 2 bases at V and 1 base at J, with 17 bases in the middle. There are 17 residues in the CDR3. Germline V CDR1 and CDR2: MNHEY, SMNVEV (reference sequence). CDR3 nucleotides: TGTGCCAGCAGTTTACTTAGGACAGTGGGGGTCCAAGAGACCCAGTACTTC. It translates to CASSLLRTVGVQETQYF.

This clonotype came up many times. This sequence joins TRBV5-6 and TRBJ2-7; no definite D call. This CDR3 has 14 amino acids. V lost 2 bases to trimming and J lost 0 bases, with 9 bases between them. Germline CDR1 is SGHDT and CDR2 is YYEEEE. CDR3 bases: TGTGCCAGCAGCTTCTATCGCCGCTCCTACGAGCAGTACTTC. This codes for CASSFYRRSYEQYF. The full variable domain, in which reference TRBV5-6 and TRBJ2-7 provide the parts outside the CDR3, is DAGVTQSPTHLIKTRGQQVTLRCSPKSGHDTVSWYQQALGQGPQFIFQYYEEEERQRGNFPDRFSGHQFPNYSSELNVNALLLGDSALYLCASSFYRRSYEQYFGPGTRLTVT.